This T cell receptor beta chain was obtained from a study of T cell responses to AZD1222 COVID-19 vaccine. Repertoires were generated with immunoSEQ multiplex PCR, while TCRdb's copy carries only in-frame clones and drops some. The sample lists 120,000 or so clones, around 88% occurring once. To note about this clone: Its antigen is unknown.

The germline gives CDR1 KGHSH, CDR2 LQKENI. The ends were cut back, 4 bases at V and 2 bases at J, with 12 bases in the middle. The CDR3 totals 15 residues. General study findings and limits: Clonal diversity was possibly underestimated; the donors were predominantly white British and more often female. Spike regions recognized by vaccine-associated CD4 TCRs spanned the protein, led by 160-218 and 743-854. Samples come after the peak T cell response, not at day 14.

This sequence originates from an adult in good health. The sequenced sample was peripheral blood, obtained on day 0 of MenACWY control vaccination. The chain joins TRBV18 to TRBJ1-5; tentatively, D is TRBD1 (5 bases). In DNA form, the CDR3 reads TGTGCCAGCTCACAGGAGGGGACGGGCAATCAGCCCCAGCATTTT. Amino acids: CASSQEGTGNQPQHF.